The rows below give T cell receptor beta chains drawn from one sample of a study of T cells in tuberculosis. Only in-frame clones appear in the TCRdb table, and some are missing; sequencing was by immunoSEQ multiplex PCR. Of 20,000 to 25,000 clones listed, more than 95% are singletons. Sequenced input: PBMCs. These receptors were collected from a donor between 10 and 35 years old with latent tuberculosis or without tuberculosis infection. Each CDR3 is given with its conserved first and last residue. The order of the fields is V gene, D gene, J gene, clone size, CDR3 DNA, CDR3 protein. The D gene is left open where the match is weak. Only some rows state a clone size, as once, few, many or a class for expanded clones.

TRBV6-5	.	TRBJ1-3	.	TGTGCCAGCAGCCCGGGACTGATCTCTGGAAACACCATATATTTT	CASSPGLISGNTIYF
TRBV29-1	.	TRBJ1-1	.	TGCAGCGTTGAGGGGAGGGCAGGGATCACTGAAGCTTTCTTT	CSVEGRAGITEAFF
TRBV4-2	.	TRBJ1-1	.	TGTGCCAGCAGCCAAGAGGGACTCGTCACTGAAGCTTTCTTT	CASSQEGLVTEAFF
TRBV15	.	TRBJ2-7	once	TGTGCCACCAGCAGAAGGCAGCTCGGAGGCGAGCAGTACTTC	CATSRRQLGGEQYF
TRBV30	.	TRBJ1-5	.	TGTGCCTGGACACATGCTAGCAATCAGCCCCAGCATTTT	CAWTHASNQPQHF
TRBV11-3	.	TRBJ2-1	.	TGTGCCAGCAGCCCCCGGGCTAGCACCAATGAGCAGTTCTTC	CASSPRASTNEQFF
TRBV4-2	.	TRBJ1-2	once	TGTGCCAGCAGCCAAGAACCGACTCCAAGCTACTCGGGCTACACCTTC	CASSQEPTPSYSGYTF
TRBV30	.	TRBJ1-2	.	TGTGCCTGGAGTCTCGGGCAGGGCCCCTATGGCTACACCTTC	CAWSLGQGPYGYTF
TRBV2	.	TRBJ2-5	.	TGTGCCAGCAACACAGGGAACGGACCCCAAGAGACCCAGTACTTC	CASNTGNGPQETQYF
TRBV2	TRBD2	TRBJ2-7	.	TGTGCCAGCAGTGAAGCTAGCGGGAGCTACGAGCAGTACTTC	CASSEASGSYEQYF
TRBV27	.	TRBJ1-1	.	TGTGCCAGCAGCTACTCCACAGGGAACGCTGAAGCTTTCTTT	CASSYSTGNAEAFF
TRBV11-2	TRBD1	TRBJ1-2	.	TGTGCCAGCAGACCCGGCCCCATCACGCCGGGACAGACACACTATGGCTACACCTTC	CASRPGPITPGQTHYGYTF
TRBV5-1	TRBD1	TRBJ2-7	.	TGCGCCAGCAGCTTGTCTGGGACAGACTACGAGCAGTACTTC	CASSLSGTDYEQYF
TRBV11-2	.	TRBJ2-7	.	TGTGCCAGCAGCTCGGTTGACAGGCTGTACGAGCAGTACTTC	CASSSVDRLYEQYF
TRBV12-1	.	TRBJ2-3	once	TGTGCCAGCAGCTTTGGACTAGCTTACCCTATAGATACGCAGTATTTT	CASSFGLAYPIDTQYF
TRBV10-3	TRBD1	TRBJ2-1	.	TGTGCCATCAGTGAGCCTATGGCGGGACAGGGCAGGGATGAGCAGTTCTTC	CAISEPMAGQGRDEQFF
TRBV5-6	.	TRBJ2-7	.	TGTGCCAGCAGCTTGGCCAGGGGCCACGAGCAGTACTTC	CASSLARGHEQYF
TRBV27	.	TRBJ2-1	.	TGTGCCAGCAGGCCTAGCGCGACCCCCTACAATGAGCAGTTCTTC	CASRPSATPYNEQFF
TRBV6-6	.	TRBJ2-7	.	TGTGCCAGCAGCCGATCACGTGGGAGCTCCTACGAGCAGTACTTC	CASSRSRGSSYEQYF
TRBV27	.	TRBJ2-1	once	TGTGCCAGCAGTTTATTGACTAGTTCCTACAATGAGCAGTTCTTC	CASSLLTSSYNEQFF
TRBV7-9	TRBD1	TRBJ1-2	.	TGTGCCAGCAGCAATTCCGAGGGGGCGGGCGGCTACACCTTC	CASSNSEGAGGYTF
TRBV5-8	.	TRBJ1-5	once	TGTGCCAGCAGCGACGGGTCTCAGGGTCAGCCCCAGCATTTT	CASSDGSQGQPQHF
TRBV5-4	TRBD2	TRBJ2-5	.	TGTGCCAGCAGCTTGGCTAGCGGGAGAACGGAGACCCAGTACTTC	CASSLASGRTETQYF
TRBV6-5	.	TRBJ1-2	.	TGTGCCAGCAGTTACTCGGTGGCAGGAGGGAACTATGGCTACACCTTC	CASSYSVAGGNYGYTF
TRBV13	.	TRBJ1-1	.	TGTGCCAGCAGCCCGGTGAGGACTGAAGCTTTCTTT	CASSPVRTEAFF
TRBV10-3	.	TRBJ1-1	.	TGTGCCATCAGTGAGTGGTGGAGTCCTGAAGCTTTCTTT	CAISEWWSPEAFF
TRBV10-1	TRBD1	TRBJ2-6	.	TGCGCCAGCAGTGAGTTAGGGACAGGGGGAGTAGTAGCTGGGGCCAACGTCCTGACTTTC	CASSELGTGGVVAGANVLTF
TRBV12-1	.	TRBJ2-6	.	TGTGCCAGCAGCGCGGATCATGTAGGACAAAGTCGGGCCAACGTCCTGACTTTC	CASSADHVGQSRANVLTF
TRBV11-2	TRBD1	TRBJ1-1	.	TGTGCCAGCAGCTCACTTAGAGAACAGGGGGCGAAGTACTCTGAAGCTTTCTTT	CASSSLREQGAKYSEAFF
TRBV27	.	TRBJ2-6	.	TGTGCCAGCAGTTCATATACCCTAACAGGGTTCCTCTCTGGGGCCAACGTCCTGACTTTC	CASSSYTLTGFLSGANVLTF
TRBV6-5	TRBD1	TRBJ2-7	once	TGTGCCAGCAGGTGGACAGGGGGCGAGCAGTACTTC	CASRWTGGEQYF
TRBV19	.	TRBJ1-2	.	TGTGCCAGTAGTATTGCGAGGGTTGGCTACACCTTC	CASSIARVGYTF
TRBV5-8	TRBD1	TRBJ1-5	.	TGTGCCAGCAGCACCCGCCGGGACAGCTTACAGCCCCAGCATTTT	CASSTRRDSLQPQHF
TRBV11-2	TRBD1	TRBJ2-7	.	TGTGCCAGCAGCTTAGCGGGACAGTCCTACGAGCAGTACTTC	CASSLAGQSYEQYF
TRBV30	.	TRBJ2-2	once	TGTGCCTGGAGTGTCGGAGAACGGGTAACCGGGGAGCTGTTTTTT	CAWSVGERVTGELFF
TRBV11-2	.	TRBJ1-1	.	TGTGCCAGCAGCCCGCAGGGAAGTGGGGAAGAGGCTTTCTTT	CASSPQGSGEEAFF
TRBV7-8	.	TRBJ2-7	.	TGTGCCAGCAGCCAATACAGGGAACCGTCGTACGAGCAGTACTTC	CASSQYREPSYEQYF
TRBV5-1	.	TRBJ1-2	few	TGCGCCAGCAGCACAGTACCGGTGGGGGCAGGGCATTATGGCTACACCTTC	CASSTVPVGAGHYGYTF